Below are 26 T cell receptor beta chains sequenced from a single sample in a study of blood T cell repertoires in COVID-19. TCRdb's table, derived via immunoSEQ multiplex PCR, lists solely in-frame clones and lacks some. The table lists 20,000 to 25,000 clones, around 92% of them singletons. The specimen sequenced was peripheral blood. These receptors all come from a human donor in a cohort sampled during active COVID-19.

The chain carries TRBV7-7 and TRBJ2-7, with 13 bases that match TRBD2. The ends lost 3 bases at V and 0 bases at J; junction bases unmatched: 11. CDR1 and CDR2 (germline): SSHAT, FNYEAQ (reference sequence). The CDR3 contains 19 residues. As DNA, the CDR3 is TGTGCCAGCAGCTTCCTCGGACTAGCGGGAGCCAGAACCTCCTACGAGCAGTACTTC. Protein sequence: CASSFLGLAGARTSYEQYF.

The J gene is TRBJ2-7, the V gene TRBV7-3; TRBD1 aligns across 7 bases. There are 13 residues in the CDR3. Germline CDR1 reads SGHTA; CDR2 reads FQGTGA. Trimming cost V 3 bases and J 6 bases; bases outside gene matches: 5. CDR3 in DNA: TGTGCCAGCAGCTTGGGGACAGTGACCGAGCAGTACTTC. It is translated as CASSLGTVTEQYF.

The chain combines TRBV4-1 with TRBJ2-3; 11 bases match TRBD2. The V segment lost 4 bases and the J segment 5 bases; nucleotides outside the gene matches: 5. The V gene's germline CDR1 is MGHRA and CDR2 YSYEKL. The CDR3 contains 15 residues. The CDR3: CASSLRLAGRDTQYF. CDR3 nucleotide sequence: TGCGCCAGCAGCCTGAGACTAGCGGGACGAGATACGCAGTATTTT.

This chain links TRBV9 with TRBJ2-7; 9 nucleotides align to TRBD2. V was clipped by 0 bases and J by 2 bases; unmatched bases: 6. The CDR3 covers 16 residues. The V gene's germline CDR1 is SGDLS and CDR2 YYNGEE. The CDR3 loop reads CASSVAGSGGTYEQYF. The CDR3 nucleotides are TGTGCCAGCAGCGTAGCTGGTAGCGGGGGAACCTACGAGCAGTACTTC.

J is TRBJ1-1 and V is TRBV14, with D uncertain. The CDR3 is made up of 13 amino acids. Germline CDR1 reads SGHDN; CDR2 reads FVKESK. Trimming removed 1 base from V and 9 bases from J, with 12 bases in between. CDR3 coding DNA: TGTGCCAGCAGCCAAGGCACTAGGTTAAAAGCTTTCTTT. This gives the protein CASSQGTRLKAFF.

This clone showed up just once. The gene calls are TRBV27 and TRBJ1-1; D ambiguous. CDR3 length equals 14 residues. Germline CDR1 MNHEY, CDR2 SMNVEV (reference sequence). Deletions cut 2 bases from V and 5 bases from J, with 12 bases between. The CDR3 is CASSLANTRTEAFF. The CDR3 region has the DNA TGTGCCAGCAGTTTAGCCAACACCAGGACTGAAGCTTTCTTT.

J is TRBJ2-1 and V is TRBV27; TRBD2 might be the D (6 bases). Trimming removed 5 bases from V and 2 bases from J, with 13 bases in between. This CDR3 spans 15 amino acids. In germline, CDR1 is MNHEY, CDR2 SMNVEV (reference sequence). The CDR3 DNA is TGTGCCAGCAGTCCTACTAGCCGGCCCTACAATGAGCAGTTCTTC. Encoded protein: CASSPTSRPYNEQFF.

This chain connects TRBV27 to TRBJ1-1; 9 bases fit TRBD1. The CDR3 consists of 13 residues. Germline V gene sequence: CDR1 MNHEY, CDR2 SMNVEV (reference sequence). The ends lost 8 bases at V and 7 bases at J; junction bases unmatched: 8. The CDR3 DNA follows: TGTGCCAGCTCGACAGGGGGAAAGGGTGAAGCTTTCTTT. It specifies CASSTGGKGEAFF.

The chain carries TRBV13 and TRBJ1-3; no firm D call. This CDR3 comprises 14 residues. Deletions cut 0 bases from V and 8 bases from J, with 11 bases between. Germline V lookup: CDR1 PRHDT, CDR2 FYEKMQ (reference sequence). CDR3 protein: CASSLGGFGDTIYF. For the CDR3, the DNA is TGTGCCAGCAGCTTAGGAGGATTCGGGGACACCATATATTTT. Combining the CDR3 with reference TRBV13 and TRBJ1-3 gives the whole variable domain AAGVIQSPRHLIKEKRETATLKCYPIPRHDTVYWYQQGPGQDPQFLISFYEKMQSDKGSIPDRFSAQQFSDYHSELNMSSLELGDSALYFCASSLGGFGDTIYFGEGSWLTVV.

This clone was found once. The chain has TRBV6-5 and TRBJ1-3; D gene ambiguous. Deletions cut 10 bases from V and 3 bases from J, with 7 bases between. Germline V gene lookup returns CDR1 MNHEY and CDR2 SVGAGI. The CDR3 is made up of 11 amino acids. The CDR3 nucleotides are TGTGCCACCGCGGTTGGAAACACCATATATTTT. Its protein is CATAVGNTIYF.

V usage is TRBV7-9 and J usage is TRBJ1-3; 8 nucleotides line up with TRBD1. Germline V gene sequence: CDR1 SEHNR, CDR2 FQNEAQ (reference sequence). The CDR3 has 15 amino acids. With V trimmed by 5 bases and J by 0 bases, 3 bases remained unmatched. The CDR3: CASSRQGSSGNTIYF. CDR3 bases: TGTGCCAGCAGCCGACAGGGGAGCTCTGGAAACACCATATATTTT.

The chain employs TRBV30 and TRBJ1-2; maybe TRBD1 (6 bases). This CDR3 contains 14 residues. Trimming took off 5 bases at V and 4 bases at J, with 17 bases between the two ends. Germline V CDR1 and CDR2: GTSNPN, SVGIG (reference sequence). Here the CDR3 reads CAWQPNRAGYGYTF. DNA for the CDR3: TGTGCCTGGCAACCCAACAGGGCGGGCTATGGCTACACCTTC.

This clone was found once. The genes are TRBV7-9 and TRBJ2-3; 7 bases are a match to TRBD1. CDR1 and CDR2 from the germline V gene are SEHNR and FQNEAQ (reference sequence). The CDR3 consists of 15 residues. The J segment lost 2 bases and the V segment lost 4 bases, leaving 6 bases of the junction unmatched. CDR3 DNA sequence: TGTGCCAGCAGCTCCATGACAGGGACCACAGATACGCAGTATTTT. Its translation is CASSSMTGTTDTQYF.

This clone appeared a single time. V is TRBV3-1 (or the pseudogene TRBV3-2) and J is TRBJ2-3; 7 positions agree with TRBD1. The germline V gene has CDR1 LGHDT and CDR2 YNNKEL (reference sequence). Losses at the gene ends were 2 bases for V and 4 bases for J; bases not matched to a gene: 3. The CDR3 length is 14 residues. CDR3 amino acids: CASSQKGGADTQYF. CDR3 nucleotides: TGTGCCAGCAGCCAAAAAGGGGGCGCAGATACGCAGTATTTT.

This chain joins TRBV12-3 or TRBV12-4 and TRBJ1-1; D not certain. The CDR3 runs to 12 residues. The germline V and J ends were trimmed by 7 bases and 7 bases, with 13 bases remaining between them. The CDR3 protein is CASTRGFLEAFF. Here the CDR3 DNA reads TGTGCCAGCACCCGGGGTTTTCTTGAAGCTTTCTTT.

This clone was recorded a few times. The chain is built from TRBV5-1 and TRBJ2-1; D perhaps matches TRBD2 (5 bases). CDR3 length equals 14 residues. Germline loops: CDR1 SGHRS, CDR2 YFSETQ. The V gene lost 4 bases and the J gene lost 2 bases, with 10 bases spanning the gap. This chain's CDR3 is CASSLGSAYNEQFF. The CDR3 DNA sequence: TGCGCCAGCAGCCTTGGGAGTGCCTACAATGAGCAGTTCTTC.

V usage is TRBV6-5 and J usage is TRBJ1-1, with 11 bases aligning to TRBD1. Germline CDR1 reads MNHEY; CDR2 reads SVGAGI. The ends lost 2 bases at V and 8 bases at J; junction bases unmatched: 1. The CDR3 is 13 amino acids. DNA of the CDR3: TGTGCCAGCAGTTACGGACAGGGGGCAGAAGCTTTCTTT. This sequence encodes CASSYGQGAEAFF.

CDR3 nucleotide sequence: TGTGCCAGCAGTCTACAGGGGACCGGCTACACCTTC. Translated, it gives CASSLQGTGYTF. V and J are TRBV12-3 or TRBV12-4 and TRBJ1-2, with 7 bases that match TRBD1. CDR3 size: 12 residues. V shed 5 bases, J shed 8 bases, and the junction held 5 bases outside the gene matches.

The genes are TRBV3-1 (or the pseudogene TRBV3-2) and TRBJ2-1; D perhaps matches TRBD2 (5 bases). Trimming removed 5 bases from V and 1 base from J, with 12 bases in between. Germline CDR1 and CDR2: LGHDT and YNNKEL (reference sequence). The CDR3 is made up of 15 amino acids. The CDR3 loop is CASSSDRDSYNEQFF. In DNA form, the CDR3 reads TGTGCCAGCAGCTCTGATCGGGATTCCTACAATGAGCAGTTCTTC.

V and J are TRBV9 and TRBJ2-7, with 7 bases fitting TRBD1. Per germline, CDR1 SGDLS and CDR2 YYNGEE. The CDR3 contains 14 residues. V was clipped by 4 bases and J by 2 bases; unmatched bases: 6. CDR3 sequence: CASSHPDRPYEQYF. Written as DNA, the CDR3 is TGTGCCAGCAGCCACCCGGACAGGCCCTACGAGCAGTACTTC.

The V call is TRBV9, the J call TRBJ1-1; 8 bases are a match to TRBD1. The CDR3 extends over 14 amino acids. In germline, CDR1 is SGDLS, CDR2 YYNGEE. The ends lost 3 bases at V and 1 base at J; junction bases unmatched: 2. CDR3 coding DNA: TGTGCCAGCAGCGCAGGACAGGGGAACACTGAAGCTTTCTTT. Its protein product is CASSAGQGNTEAFF.

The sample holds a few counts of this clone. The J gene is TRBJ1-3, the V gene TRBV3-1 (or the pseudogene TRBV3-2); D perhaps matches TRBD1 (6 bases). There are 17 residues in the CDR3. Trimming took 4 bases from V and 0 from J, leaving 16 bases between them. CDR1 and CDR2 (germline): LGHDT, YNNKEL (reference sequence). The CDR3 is CASSPGGPRYSGNTIYF. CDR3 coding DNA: TGTGCCAGCAGCCCCGGGGGGCCCAGGTACTCTGGAAACACCATATATTTT.

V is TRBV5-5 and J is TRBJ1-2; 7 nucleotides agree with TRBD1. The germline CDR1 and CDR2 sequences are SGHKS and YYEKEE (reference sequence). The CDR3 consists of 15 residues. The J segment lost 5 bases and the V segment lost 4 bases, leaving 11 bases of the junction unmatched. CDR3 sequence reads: CASSLWTRGLYGYTF. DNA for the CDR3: TGTGCCAGCAGCCTATGGACAAGGGGGCTTTATGGCTACACCTTC.

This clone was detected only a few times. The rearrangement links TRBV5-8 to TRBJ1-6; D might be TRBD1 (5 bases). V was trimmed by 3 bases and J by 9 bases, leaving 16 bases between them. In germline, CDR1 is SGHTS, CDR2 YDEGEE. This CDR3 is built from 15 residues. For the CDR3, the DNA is TGTGCCAGCAGCTCCGCCTTCGGGGGTACTTCACCCCTCCACTTT. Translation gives CASSSAFGGTSPLHF.

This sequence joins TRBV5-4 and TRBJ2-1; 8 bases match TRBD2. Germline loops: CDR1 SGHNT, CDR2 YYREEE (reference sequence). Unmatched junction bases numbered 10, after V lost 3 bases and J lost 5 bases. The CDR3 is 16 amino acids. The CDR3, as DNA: TGTGCCAGCAGCTCGGGAGGGGGTTTTTTGGACAATGAGCAGTTCTTC. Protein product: CASSSGGGFLDNEQFF.

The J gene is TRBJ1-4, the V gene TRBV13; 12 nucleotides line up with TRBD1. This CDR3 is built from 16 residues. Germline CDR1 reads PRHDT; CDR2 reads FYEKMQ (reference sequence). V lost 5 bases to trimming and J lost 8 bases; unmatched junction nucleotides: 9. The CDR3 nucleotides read TGTGCCAGCAGCGCCATCTCCGGGACAGGGGGCGAAAAACTGTTTTTT. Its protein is CASSAISGTGGEKLFF. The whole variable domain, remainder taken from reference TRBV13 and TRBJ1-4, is AAGVIQSPRHLIKEKRETATLKCYPIPRHDTVYWYQQGPGQDPQFLISFYEKMQSDKGSIPDRFSAQQFSDYHSELNMSSLELGDSALYFCASSAISGTGGEKLFFGSGTQLSVL.